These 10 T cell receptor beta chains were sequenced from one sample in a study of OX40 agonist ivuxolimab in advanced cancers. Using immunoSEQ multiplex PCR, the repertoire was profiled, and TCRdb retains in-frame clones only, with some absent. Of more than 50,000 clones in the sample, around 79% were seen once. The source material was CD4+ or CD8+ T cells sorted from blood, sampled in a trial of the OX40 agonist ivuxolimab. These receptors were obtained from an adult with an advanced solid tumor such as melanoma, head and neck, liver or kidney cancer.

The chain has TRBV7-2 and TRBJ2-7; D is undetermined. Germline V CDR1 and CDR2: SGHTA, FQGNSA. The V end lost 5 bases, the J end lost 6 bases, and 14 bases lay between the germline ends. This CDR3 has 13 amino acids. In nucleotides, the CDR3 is TGTGCCAGCAGCCAGACCCGCTCTGGCGAGCAGTACTTC. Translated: CASSQTRSGEQYF.

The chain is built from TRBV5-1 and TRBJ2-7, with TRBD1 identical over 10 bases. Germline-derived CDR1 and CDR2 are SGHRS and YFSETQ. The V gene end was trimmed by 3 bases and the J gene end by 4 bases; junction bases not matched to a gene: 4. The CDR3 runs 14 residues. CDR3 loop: CASSSTGGKYEQYF. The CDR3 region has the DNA TGCGCCAGCAGCTCGACAGGGGGCAAGTACGAGCAGTACTTC.

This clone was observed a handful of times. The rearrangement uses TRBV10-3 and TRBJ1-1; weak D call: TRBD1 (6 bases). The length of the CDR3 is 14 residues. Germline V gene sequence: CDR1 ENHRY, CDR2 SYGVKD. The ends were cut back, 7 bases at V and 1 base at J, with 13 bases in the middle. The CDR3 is CAITPLGQNTEAFF. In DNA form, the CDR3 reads TGTGCCATCACACCCCTGGGACAGAACACTGAAGCTTTCTTT.

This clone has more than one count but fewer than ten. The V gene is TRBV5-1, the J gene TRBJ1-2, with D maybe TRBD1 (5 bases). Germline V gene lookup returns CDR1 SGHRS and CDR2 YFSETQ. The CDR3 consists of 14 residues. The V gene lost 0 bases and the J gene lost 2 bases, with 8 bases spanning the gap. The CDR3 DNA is TGCGCCAGCAGCTTGGCTCCAGGGAACTATGGCTACACCTTC. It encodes CASSLAPGNYGYTF.

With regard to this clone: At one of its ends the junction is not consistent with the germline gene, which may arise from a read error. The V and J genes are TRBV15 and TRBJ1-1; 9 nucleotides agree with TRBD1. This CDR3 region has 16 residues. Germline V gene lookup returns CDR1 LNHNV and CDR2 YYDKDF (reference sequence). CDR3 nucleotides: TGTGCCGCCAGCAGAGAACAGGGGGCTGGGGGCACTGAAGCTTTCTTT. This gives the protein CAASREQGAGGTEAFF.

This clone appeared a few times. CDR3 in DNA: TGTGCCAGCACCCCCATCGTGGAGATAGCCAAAAACATTCAGTACTTC. Protein sequence: CASTPIVEIAKNIQYF. The V and J genes are TRBV6-6 and TRBJ2-4, with unresolved D. CDR1 and CDR2 from the germline V gene are MNHNY and SVGAGI (reference sequence). This CDR3 is 16 amino acids long. V gave up 7 bases and J gave up 0 bases, with 16 bases separating them.

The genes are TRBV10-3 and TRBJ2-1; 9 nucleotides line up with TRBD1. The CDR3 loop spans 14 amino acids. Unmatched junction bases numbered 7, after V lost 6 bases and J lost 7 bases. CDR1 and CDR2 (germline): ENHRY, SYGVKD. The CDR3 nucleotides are TGTGCCATCAGCCTTCGGACAGGGGTGAATGAGCAGTTCTTC. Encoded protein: CAISLRTGVNEQFF.

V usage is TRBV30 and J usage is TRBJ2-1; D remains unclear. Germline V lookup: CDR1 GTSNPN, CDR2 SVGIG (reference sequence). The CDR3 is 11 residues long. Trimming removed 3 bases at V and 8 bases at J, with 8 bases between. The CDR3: CAWRPTYEQFF. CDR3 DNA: TGTGCCTGGAGGCCAACATATGAGCAGTTCTTC.

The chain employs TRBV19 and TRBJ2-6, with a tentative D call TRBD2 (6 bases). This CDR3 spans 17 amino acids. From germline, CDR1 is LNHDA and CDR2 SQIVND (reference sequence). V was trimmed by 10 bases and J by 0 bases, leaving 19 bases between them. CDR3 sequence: CATLEWGLSSGANVLTF. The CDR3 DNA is TGTGCCACACTGGAATGGGGACTCAGCTCTGGGGCCAACGTCCTGACTTTC. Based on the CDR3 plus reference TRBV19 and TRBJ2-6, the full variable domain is DGGITQSPKYLFRKEGQNVTLSCEQNLNHDAMYWYRQDPGQGLRLIYYSQIVNDFQKGDIAEGYSVSREKKESFPLTVTSAQKNPTAFYLCATLEWGLSSGANVLTFGAGSRLTVL.

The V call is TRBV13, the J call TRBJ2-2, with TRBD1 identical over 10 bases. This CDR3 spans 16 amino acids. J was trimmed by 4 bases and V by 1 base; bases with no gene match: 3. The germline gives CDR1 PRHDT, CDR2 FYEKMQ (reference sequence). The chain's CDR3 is CASSLAGQGTTGELFF. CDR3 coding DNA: TGTGCCAGCAGCTTAGCGGGACAGGGGACCACCGGGGAGCTGTTTTTT.